The clone carrying this TCR beta chain appeared a single time. This sample stems from a study of T cell changes during pregnancy in multiple sclerosis. This CDR3 comprises 17 residues. The ends were cut back, 0 bases at V and 0 bases at J, with 13 bases in the middle. Per germline, CDR1 SGHDT and CDR2 YYEEEE. TCRdb's table, derived via immunoSEQ multiplex PCR, lists solely in-frame clones and lacks some. The table includes around 61,000 clones, approximately 89% detected once. The sample in question was peripheral blood, obtained in the third trimester of pregnancy. This TCR came from a female donor in good health, enrolled as a control in a pregnancy study. This rearrangement joins TRBV5-6 to TRBJ1-3; D remains unclear. CDR3 DNA sequence: TGTGCCAGCAGCTTGGTGGCGGGCCCCCCCTCTGGAAACACCATATATTTT. Translating it yields CASSLVAGPPSGNTIYF. The complete variable domain, with remaining parts taken from reference TRBV5-6 and TRBJ1-3, reads DAGVTQSPTHLIKTRGQQVTLRCSPKSGHDTVSWYQQALGQGPQFIFQYYEEEERQRGNFPDRFSGHQFPNYSSELNVNALLLGDSALYLCASSLVAGPPSGNTIYFGEGSWLTVV.